This T cell receptor beta chain was recorded in a study of T cells expressing NK-cell markers. The study's findings and limits: In several donors, dominant clonotypes made up about 28.3-65% of CD3+CD56-NKG2C+ cells.

About this clonotype: No antigen is known for it.

TCRdb re-called the 5' RACE reads, yielding one record per CDR3 amino acid sequence without DNA. The sample includes about 300,000 distinct CDR3 sequences. This CDR3 comprises 12 residues. CDR1 is DFQATT and CDR2 is SNEGSKA in the germline V gene (reference sequence). The rearrangement links TRBV20-1 to TRBJ2-1. The sequenced material came from blood T cells: a sorted CD56 or NKG2C T cell subset, CD4+ or CD8+ T cells, or bulk PBMC T cells (not recorded which). The TCR comes from a woman aged 18-70 years in good health. This CDR3 reads CSASPAWDEQFF.